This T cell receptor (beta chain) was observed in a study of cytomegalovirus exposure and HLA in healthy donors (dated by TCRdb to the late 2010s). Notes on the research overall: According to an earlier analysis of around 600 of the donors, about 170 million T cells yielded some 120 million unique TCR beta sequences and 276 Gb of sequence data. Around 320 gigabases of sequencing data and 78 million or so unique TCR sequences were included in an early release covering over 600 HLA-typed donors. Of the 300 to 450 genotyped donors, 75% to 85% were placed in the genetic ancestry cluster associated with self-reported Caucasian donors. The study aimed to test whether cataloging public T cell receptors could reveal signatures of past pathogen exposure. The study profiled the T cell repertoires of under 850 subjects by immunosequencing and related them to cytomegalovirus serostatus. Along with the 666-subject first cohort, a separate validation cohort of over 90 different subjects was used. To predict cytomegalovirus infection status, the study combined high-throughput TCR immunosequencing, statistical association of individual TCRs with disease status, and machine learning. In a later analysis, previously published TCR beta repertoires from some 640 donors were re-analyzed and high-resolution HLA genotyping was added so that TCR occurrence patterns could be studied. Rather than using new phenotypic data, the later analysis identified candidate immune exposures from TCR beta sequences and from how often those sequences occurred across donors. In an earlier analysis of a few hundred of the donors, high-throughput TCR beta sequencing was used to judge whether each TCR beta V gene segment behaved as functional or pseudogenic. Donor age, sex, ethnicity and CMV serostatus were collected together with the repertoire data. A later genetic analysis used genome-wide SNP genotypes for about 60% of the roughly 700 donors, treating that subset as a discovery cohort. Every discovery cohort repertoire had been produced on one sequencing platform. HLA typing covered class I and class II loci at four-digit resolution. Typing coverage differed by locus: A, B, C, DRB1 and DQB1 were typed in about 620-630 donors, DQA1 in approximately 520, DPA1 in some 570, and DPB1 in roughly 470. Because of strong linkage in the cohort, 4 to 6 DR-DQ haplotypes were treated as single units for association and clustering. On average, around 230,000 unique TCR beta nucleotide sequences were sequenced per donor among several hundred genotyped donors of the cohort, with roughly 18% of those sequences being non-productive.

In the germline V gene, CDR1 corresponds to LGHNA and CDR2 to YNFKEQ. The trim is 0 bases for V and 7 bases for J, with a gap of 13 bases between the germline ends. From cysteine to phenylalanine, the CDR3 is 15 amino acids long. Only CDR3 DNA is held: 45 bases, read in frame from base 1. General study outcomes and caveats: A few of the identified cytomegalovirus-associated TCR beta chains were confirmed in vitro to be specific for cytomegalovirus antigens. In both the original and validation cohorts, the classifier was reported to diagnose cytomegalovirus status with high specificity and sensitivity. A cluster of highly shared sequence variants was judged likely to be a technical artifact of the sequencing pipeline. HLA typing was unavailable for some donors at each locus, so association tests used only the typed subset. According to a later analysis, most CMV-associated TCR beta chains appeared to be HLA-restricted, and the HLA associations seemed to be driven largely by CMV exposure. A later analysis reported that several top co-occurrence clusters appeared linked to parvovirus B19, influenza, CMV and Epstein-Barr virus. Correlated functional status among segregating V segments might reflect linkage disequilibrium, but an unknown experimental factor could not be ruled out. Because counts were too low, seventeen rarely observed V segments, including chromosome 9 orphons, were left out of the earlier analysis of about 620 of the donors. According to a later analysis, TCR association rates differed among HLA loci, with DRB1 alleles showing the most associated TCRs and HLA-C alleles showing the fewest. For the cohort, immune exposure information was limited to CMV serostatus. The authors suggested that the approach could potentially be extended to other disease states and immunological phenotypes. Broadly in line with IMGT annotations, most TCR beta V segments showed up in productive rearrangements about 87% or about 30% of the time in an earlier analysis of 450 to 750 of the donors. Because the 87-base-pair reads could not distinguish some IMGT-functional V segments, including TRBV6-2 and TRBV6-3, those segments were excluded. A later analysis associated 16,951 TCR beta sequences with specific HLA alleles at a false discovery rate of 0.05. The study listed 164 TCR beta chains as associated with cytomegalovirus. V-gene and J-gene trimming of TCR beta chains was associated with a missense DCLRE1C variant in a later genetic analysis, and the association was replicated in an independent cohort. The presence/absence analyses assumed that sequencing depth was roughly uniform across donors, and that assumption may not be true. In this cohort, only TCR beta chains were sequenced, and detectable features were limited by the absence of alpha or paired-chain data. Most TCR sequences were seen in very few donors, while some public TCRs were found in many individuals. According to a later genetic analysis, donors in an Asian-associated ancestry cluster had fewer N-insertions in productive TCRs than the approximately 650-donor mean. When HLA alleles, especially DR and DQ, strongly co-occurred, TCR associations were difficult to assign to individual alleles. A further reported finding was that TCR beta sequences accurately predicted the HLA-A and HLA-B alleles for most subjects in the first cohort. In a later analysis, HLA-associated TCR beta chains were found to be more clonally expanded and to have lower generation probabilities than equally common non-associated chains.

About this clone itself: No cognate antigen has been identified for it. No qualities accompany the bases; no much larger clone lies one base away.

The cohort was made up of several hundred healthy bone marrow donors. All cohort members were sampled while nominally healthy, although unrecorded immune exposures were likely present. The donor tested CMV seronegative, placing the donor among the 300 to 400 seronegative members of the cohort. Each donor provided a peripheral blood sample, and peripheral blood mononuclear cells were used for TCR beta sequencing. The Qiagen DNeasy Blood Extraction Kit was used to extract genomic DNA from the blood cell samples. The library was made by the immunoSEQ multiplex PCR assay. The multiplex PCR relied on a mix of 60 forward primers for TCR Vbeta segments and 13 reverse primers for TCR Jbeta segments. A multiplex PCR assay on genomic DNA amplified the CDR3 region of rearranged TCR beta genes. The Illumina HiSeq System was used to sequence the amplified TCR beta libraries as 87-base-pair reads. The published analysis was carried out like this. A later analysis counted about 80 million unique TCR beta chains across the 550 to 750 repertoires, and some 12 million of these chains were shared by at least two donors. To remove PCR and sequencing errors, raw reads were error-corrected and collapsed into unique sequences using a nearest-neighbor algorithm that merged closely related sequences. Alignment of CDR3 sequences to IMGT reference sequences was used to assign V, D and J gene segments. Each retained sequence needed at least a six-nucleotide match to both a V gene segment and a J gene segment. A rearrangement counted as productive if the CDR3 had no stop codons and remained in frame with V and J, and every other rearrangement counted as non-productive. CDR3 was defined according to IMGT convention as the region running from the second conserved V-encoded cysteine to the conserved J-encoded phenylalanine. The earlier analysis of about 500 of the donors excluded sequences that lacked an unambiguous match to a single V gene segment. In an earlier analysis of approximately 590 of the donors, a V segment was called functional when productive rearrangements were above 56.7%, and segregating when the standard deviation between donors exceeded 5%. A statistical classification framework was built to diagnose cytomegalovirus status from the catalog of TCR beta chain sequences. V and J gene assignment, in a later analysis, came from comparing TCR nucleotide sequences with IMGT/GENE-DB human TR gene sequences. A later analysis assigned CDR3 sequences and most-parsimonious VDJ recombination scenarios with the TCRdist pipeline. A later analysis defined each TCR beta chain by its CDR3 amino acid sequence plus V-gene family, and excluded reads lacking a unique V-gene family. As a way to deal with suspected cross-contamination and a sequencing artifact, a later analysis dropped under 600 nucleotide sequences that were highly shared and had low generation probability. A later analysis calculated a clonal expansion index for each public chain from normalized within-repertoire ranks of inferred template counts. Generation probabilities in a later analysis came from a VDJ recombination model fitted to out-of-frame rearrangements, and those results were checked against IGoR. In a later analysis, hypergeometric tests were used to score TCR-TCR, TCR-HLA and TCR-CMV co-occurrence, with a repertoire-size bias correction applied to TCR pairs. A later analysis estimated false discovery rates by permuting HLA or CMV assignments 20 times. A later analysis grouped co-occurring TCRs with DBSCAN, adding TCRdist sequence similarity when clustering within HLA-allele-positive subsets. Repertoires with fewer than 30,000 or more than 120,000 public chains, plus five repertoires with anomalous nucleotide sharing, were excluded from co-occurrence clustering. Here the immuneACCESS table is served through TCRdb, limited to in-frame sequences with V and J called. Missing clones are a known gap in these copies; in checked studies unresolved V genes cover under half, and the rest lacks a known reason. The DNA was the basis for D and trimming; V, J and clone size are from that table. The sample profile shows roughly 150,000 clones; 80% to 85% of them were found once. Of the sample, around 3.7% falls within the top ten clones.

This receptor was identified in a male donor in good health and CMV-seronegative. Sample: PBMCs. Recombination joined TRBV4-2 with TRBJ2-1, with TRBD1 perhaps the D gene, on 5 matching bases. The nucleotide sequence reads TGTGCCAGCAGCCAAGATGGGGCCGGCAGAAATGAGCAGTTCTTC. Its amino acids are CASSQDGAGRNEQFF.